The 2 T cell receptor beta chains below come from one sample, sequenced in a study of CD8 T cells in ankylosing spondylitis. One entry per CDR3 protein results from TCRdb running MiXCR on the 5' RACE reads. Of some 350,000 distinct CDR3 sequences listed, over 12% are singletons. Sequenced input: blood, either unsorted or a sorted T cell fraction (not recorded which). The receptors were sampled from a male donor with ankylosing spondylitis or in good health (not recorded which).

The chain joins TRBV7-7 to TRBJ2-3; no firm D call. Deletions cut 6 bases from V and 0 bases from J, with 16 bases between. This CDR3 comprises 16 residues. Germline V gene lookup returns CDR1 SSHAT and CDR2 FNYEAQ (reference sequence). The CDR3 is CASSPNSLPSTDTQYF. Here the CDR3 DNA reads TGTGCCAGCAGTCCGAACTCCTTACCTAGCACAGATACGCAGTATTTT. Variable domain in full (rest from reference TRBV7-7 and TRBJ2-3): GAGVSQSPRYKVTKRGQDVTLRCDPISSHATLYWYQQALGQGPEFLTYFNYEAQPDKSGLPSDRFSAERPEGSISTLTIQRTEQRDSAMYRCASSPNSLPSTDTQYFGPGTRLTVL.

This clonotype was detected ten times or more. The chain combines TRBV12-3 or TRBV12-4 with TRBJ1-1, with 7 bases aligning to TRBD1. This CDR3 is 15 amino acids long. V lost 8 bases and J lost 6; bases outside the gene matches: 15. The CDR3 bases are TGTGCCAGCTCACTTGGGGGACAGCTGGGCCCTGAAGCTTTCTTT. Amino acid sequence: CASSLGGQLGPEAFF.